The present entry profiles one T cell receptor (beta chain) with its context. This sample stems from a study of blood T cell repertoires in COVID-19. About the study: There were acute and convalescent COVID-19 samples, and they came from the United States, Italy and Spain. Sources were T cells, B-cell-depleted T cells, or PBMCs; the material itself was cDNA or gDNA.

Original methodology: Amplified reference gene primers provided the basis for estimating nucleated cell counts. Profiling relied on immunoSEQ multiplex PCR, and the TCRdb table lists in-frame clones only, not all of them. The DNA gave D and trimming, while V, J and clone size come from that table. Among 85,000 to 120,000 clones listed, about two thirds were seen once. CDR3 length: 15 residues. Germline CDR1 is MNHEY and CDR2 is SMNVEV (reference sequence). V lost 3 bases to trimming and J lost 1 base, with 12 bases between them. The sequenced sample was peripheral blood. The V gene is TRBV27, the J gene TRBJ1-2; no reliable D call. This receptor was obtained from a human donor with acute or convalescent COVID-19. The donor label of this sample is uncertain. This chain's CDR3 is CASSFAGNYNYGYTF. CDR3 DNA: TGTGCCAGCAGTTTTGCCGGAAACTATAACTATGGCTACACCTTC.